The sequence of this T cell receptor beta chain was determined in a study of molecular identifiers for immune sequencing clone quantification. Worth noting for this clonotype: The antigen is unknown. This sequence may be a read error, since a much larger clone differs from it by one base.

Whole-study results and caveats: Jurkat TCR RNA spiked in from one cell (amid 800,000 to 1,000,000 naive cells) was reportedly detectable. Because of identical TCR molecules sharing a barcode, sizes of highly expanded clones could be underestimated.

Per the germline V gene, CDR1 is SGDLS and CDR2 is YYNGEE. The CDR3 length is 15 residues. Each CDR3 protein gets one entry after TCRdb re-called the PCR reads with MiXCR. The sample has around 470,000 distinct CDR3 sequences, around 23% seen once; the top ten hold around 0.8%. Sorted naive CD8 T cells, roughly 19,000 to 1,100,000, were sequenced from 10%, 30% or 50% RNA. The sequence derives from a human donor in good health. Some libraries in this study had Jurkat cell RNA spiked in. Sequences were obtained from naive CD8+ T cells from blood, with Jurkat cell RNA spiked in. Subset denoted: FACS-sorted CD8+CD4-CCR7+CD45RA+ naive T cells. This rearrangement joins TRBV9 to TRBJ1-1; D unresolved. The CDR3 bases are TGTACCAGCAGCGTAGGGTTTGGTCCCGACACTGAAGCTTTCTTT. This sequence encodes CTSSVGFGPDTEAFF.